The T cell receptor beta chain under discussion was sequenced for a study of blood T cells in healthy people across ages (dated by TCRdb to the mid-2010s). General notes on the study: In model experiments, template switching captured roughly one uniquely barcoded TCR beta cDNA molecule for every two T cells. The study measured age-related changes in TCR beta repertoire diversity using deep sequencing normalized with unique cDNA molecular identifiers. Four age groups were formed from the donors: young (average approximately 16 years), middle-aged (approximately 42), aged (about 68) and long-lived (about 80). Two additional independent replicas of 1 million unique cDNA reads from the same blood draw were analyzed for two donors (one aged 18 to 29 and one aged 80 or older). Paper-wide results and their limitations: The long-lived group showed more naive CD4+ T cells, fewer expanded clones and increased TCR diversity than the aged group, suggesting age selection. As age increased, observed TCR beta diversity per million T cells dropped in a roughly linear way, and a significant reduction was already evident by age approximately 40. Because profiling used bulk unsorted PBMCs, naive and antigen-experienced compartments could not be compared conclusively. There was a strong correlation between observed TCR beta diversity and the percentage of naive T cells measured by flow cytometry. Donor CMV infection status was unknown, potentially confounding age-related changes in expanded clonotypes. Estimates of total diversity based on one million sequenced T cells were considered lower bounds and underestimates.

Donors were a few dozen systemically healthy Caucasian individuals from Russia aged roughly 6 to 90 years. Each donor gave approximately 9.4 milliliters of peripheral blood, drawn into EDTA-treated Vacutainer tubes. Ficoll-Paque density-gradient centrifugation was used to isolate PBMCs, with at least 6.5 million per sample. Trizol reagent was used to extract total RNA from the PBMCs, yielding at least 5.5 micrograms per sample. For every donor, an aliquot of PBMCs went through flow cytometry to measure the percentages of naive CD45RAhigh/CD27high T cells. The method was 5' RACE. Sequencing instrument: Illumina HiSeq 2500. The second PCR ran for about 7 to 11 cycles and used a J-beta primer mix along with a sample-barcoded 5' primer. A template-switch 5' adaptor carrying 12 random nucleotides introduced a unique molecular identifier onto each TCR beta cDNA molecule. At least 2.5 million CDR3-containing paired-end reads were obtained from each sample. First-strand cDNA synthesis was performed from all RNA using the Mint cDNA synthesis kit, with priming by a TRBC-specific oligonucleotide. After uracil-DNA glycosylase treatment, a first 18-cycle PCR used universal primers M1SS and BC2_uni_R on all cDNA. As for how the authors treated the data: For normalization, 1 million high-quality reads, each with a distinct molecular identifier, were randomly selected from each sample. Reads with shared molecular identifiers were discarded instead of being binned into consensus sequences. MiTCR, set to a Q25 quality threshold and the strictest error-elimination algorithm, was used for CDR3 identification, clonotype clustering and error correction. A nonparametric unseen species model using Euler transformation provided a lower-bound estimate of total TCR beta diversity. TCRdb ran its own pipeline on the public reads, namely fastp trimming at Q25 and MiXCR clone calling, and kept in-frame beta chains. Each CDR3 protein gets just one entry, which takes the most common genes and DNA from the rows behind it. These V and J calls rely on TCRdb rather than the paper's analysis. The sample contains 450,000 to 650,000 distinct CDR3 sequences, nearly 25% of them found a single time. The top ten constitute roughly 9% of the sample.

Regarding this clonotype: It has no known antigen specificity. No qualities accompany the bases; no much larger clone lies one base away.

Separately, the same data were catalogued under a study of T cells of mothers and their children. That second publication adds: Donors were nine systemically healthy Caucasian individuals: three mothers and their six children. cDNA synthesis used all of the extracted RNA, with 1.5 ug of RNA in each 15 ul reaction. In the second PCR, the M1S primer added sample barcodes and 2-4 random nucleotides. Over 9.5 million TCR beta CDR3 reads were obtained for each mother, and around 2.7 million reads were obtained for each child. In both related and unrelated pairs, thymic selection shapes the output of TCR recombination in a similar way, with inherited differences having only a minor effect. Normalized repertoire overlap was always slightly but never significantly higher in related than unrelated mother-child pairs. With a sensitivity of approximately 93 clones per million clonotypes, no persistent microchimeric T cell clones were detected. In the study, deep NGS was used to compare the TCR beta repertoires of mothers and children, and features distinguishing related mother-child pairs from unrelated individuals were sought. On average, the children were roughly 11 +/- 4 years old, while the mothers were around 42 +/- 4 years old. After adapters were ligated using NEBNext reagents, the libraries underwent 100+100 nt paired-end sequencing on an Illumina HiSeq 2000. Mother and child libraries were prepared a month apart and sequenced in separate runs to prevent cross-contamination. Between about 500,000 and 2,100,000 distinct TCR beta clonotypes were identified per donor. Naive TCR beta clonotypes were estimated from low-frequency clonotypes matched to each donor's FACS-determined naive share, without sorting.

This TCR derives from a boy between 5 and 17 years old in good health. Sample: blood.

The CDR3 in this case is CASSYSSGRVTGELFF. The nucleotide sequence reads TGTGCCAGCAGTTACTCCAGCGGGAGGGTCACCGGGGAGCTGTTTTTT. This receptor chain uses TRBV6-5 and TRBJ2-2, and TRBD2 matches 10 of the central bases. V trim: 0 bases; J trim: 4 bases; unmatched bases: 2. Based on the germline V gene, the CDR1 and CDR2 sequences are MNHEY and SVGAGI. There are 16 amino acids in the CDR3, from cysteine to phenylalanine inclusive. The kept DNA is CDR3 alone, 48 bases in frame from the first base.